This T cell receptor (beta chain) is drawn from a study of T-cell reconstitution after alpha-beta-depleted transplantation in children. Library preparation (for TCRbeta) was performed with unique molecular identifiers. TCRdb redid the calling of the PCR reads with MiXCR, one entry per CDR3 protein. The sample carries about 110,000 distinct CDR3 sequences, 10% recorded once. The receptor was isolated from a boy under 10 years old with acute lymphoblastic leukemia, due to receive a stem cell transplant. Specimen: PBMCs, collected before TCRalphabeta/CD19-depleted stem cell transplant.

Here the CDR3 DNA reads TGTGCCAGCAGTTTCCAGGGGGTACTCTACGAGCAGTACTTC. As protein: CASSFQGVLYEQYF. This chain connects TRBV27 to TRBJ2-7; 7 positions agree with TRBD1. CDR1 is MNHEY, CDR2 SMNVEV, per germline (reference sequence). The CDR3 consists of 14 residues. The junction had 5 bases not matched to a gene; V was cut back by 3 bases and J by 3 bases.